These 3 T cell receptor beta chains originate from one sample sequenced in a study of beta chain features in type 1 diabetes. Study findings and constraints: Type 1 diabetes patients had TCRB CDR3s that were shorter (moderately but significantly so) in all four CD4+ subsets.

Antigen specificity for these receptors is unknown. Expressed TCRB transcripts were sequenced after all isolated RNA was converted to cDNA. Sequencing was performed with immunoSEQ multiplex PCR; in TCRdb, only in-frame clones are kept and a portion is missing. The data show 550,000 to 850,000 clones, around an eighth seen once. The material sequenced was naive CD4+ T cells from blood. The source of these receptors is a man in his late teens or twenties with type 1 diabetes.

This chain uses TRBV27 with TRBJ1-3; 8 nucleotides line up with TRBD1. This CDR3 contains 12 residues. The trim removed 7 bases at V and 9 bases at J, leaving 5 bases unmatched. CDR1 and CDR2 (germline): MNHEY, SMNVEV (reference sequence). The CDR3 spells CASTSTGATIYF. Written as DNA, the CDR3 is TGTGCCAGCACGTCGACAGGGGCCACCATATATTTT.

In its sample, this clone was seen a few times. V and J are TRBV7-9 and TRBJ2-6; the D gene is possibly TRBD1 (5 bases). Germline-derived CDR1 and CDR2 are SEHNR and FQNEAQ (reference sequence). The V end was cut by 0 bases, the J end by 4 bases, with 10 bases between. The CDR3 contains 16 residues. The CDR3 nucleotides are TGTGCCAGCAGCTTAGCAGCGACAGCCGGGGCCAACGTCCTGACTTTC. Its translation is CASSLAATAGANVLTF.

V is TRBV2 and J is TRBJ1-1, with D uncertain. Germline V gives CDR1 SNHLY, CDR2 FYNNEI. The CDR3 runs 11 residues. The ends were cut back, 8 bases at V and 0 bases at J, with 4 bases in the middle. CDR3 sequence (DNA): TGTGCCAGCGCTCTGAACACTGAAGCTTTCTTT. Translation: CASALNTEAFF.